This TCR beta chain appears in the sequencing data of a study of patients and donors after allogeneic stem cell transplantation. TCRdb itself ran the RT-PCR reads through MiXCR, one entry per CDR3 protein. The data show 920,000 or so distinct CDR3 sequences, approximately 18% seen once. CDR3 length equals 16 residues. Germline loops: CDR1 SGHKS, CDR2 YYEKEE (reference sequence). Trimming removed 4 bases at V and 7 bases at J, with 21 bases between. This clonotype was counted a few times. This chain joins TRBV5-5 and TRBJ2-4; D is perhaps TRBD1 (6 bases). The sequence came from a human donor who was either an allogeneic HSCT recipient or a stem cell or donor lymphocyte infusion donor (not recorded which). It is not recorded whose cells these are; they may come from a transplant donor. The material sequenced was blood, either unsorted or a sorted T cell fraction (not recorded which). The CDR3 sequence: CASSPILTGLFNIQYF. In DNA form, the CDR3 reads TGTGCCAGCAGCCCAATCCTGACAGGTTTATTCAACATTCAGTACTTC.